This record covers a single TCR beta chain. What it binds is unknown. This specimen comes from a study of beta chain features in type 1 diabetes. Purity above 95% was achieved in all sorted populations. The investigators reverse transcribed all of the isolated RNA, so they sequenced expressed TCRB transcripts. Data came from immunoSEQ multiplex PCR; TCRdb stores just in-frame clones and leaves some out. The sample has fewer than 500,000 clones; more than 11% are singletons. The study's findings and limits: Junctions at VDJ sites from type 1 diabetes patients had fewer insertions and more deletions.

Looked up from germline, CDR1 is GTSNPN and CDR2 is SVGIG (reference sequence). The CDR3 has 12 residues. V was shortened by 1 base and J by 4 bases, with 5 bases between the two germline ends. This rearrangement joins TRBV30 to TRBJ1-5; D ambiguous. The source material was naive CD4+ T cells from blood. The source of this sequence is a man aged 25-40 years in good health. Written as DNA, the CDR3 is TGTGCCTGGAGTGCGGGAAATCAGCCCCAGCATTTT. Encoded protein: CAWSAGNQPQHF.